Listed below are T cell receptor beta chains from one sample, sequenced in a study of OX40 agonist ivuxolimab in advanced cancers. The table came from immunoSEQ multiplex PCR; TCRdb's copy has only in-frame clones and leaves some out. The table has about 45,000 clones, just under 95% seen once. Material: CD4+ or CD8+ T cells sorted from blood, obtained in a trial of the OX40 agonist ivuxolimab. These receptors came from an adult with an advanced solid tumor such as melanoma, head and neck, liver or kidney cancer. Each CDR3 is given with its conserved first and last residue. The order of the fields is J gene, D gene, clone size, V gene, CDR3 DNA, CDR3 protein. D genes are given only for firm matches. Clone size is not always given. Where it is, it says once, few, many or a class for expanded clones.

TRBJ1-2	NA	once	TRBV9	TGTGCCAGCAGCCCTTGGGGTGAGCCTAACTATGGCTACACCTTC	CASSPWGEPNYGYTF
TRBJ2-1	NA	once	TRBV7-7	TGTGCTAGCAGCTTTGACCCGGGGAATGAGCAGTTCTTC	CASSFDPGNEQFF
TRBJ2-7	TRBD1	NA	TRBV5-6	TGTGCCAGCAGCTTTGGGACAGGGGGCATTCTCCAGCAGTACTTC	CASSFGTGGILQQYF
TRBJ1-3	TRBD1	NA	TRBV7-9	TGTGCCAGCAGCCTTGGGACAGCCGGAAACACCATATATTTT	CASSLGTAGNTIYF
TRBJ1-2	NA	NA	TRBV5-4	TGTGCCAGCAGCTTAAAATCTGCAGGGGTACTAAATGGCTACACCTTC	CASSLKSAGVLNGYTF
TRBJ2-7	TRBD2	NA	TRBV7-9	TGTGCCAGCAGTAAGACTAGCGGGAGTATCTACGAGCAGTACTTC	CASSKTSGSIYEQYF
TRBJ2-1	TRBD1	NA	TRBV6-5	TGTGCCAGCAGCCGGACAGGGGGCGGCGATGAGCAGTTCTTC	CASSRTGGGDEQFF
TRBJ1-6	NA	NA	TRBV13	TGTGCCAGCAGCTTAGGTCGGGGCAGTTTAGCGTCACCCCTCCACTTT	CASSLGRGSLASPLHF
TRBJ2-5	NA	NA	TRBV7-6	TGTGCCAGCAGCTTAGGGTTCGGTACGGAGACCCAGTACTTC	CASSLGFGTETQYF
TRBJ2-1	NA	NA	TRBV9	TGTGCCAGCAGCGTAGGATACAATGAGCAGTTCTTC	CASSVGYNEQFF
TRBJ1-3	NA	NA	TRBV9	TGTGCCAGCAGCGTAGGGGCCAATGGAAACACCATATATTTT	CASSVGANGNTIYF
TRBJ2-7	NA	NA	TRBV4-2	TGTGCCAGCAGCCAAGATGGGAGACACTCCTACGAGCAGTACTTC	CASSQDGRHSYEQYF
TRBJ2-7	TRBD1	NA	TRBV27	TGTGCCAGCAGCTTATTGGGGACAGGGGGCTACGAGCAGTACTTC	CASSLLGTGGYEQYF
TRBJ2-1	NA	NA	TRBV9	TGTGCCAGCAGCGATGGAACTTGGCTTCAGCGGAGTGATGAGCAGTTCTTC	CASSDGTWLQRSDEQFF